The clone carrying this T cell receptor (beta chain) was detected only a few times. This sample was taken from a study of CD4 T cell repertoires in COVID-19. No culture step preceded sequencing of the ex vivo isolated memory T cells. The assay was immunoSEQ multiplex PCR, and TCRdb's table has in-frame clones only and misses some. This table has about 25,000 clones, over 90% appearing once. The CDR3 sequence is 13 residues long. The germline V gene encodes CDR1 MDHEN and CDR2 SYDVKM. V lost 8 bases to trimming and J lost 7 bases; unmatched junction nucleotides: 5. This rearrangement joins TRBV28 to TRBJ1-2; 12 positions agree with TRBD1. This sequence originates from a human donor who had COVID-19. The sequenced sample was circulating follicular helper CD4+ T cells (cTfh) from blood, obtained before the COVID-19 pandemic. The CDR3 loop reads CASWGQGAGGYTF. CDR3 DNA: TGTGCCAGCTGGGGACAGGGGGCGGGTGGCTACACCTTC.